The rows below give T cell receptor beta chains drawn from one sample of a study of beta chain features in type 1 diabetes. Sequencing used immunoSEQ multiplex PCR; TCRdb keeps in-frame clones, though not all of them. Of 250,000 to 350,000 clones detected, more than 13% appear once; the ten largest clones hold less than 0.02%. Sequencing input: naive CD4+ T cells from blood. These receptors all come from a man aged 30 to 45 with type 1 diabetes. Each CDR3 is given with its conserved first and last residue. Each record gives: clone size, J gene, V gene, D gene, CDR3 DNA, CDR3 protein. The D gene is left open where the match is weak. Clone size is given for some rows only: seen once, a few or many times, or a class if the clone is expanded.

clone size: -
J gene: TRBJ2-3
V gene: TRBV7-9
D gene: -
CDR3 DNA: TGTGCCAGCAGCCCTAGCACAGATACGCAGTATTTT
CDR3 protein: CASSPSTDTQYF

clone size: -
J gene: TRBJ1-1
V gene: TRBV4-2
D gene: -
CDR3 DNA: TGTGCCAGCAGCCAAGAGGTGAGGGGACATATCACTGAAGCTTTCTTT
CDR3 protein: CASSQEVRGHITEAFF

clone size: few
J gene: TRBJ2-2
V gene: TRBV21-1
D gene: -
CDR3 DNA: TGTGCCAGCAGCCCCCTTGGGGGGACGAACACCGGGGAGCTGTTTTTT
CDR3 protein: CASSPLGGTNTGELFF

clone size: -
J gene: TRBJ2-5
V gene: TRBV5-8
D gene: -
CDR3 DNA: TGTGCCAGCAGCCAGACAGGACATCATGCAGAGACCCAGTACTTC
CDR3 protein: CASSQTGHHAETQYF

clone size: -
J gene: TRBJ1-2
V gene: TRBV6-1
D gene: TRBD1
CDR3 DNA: TGTGCCAGCAGTTCACGACAGGGGTCGTTGGATGGCTACACCTTC
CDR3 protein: CASSSRQGSLDGYTF

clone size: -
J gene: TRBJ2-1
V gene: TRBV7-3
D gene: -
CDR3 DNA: TGTGCCAGCAGTTGGAGTCGATCCTACAATGAGCAGTTCTTC
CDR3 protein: CASSWSRSYNEQFF

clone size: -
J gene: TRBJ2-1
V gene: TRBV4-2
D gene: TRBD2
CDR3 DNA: TGTGCCAGCAGCCGAACCGGGACTAGCGGGAGAACGAGCTCCTACAATGAGCAGTTCTTC
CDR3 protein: CASSRTGTSGRTSSYNEQFF

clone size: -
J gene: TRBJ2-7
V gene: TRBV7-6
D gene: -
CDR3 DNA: TGTGCCAGCAGCTCCATAAATAGCGTGGAAGGGGAGCAGTACTTC
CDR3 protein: CASSSINSVEGEQYF

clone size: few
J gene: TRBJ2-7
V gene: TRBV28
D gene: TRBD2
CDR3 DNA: TGTGCCAGCAGTCCCACCCCCGGGACTAGCGGGAGGGCCTCCGAGCAGTACTTC
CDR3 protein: CASSPTPGTSGRASEQYF

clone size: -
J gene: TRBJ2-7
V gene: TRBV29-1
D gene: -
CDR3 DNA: TGCAGCTCTGGGGGGAGCGGCTACGAGCAGTACTTC
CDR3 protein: CSSGGSGYEQYF

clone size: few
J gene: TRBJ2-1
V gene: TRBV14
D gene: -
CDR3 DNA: TGTGCCAGCAGCCAGTATGTGGAGCAGTTCTTC
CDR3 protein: CASSQYVEQFF

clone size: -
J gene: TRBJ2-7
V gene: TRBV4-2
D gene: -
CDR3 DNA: TGTGCCAGCAGCCAAGGAGCACTAGCCTCCGCTACCTACGAGCAGTACTTC
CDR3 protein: CASSQGALASATYEQYF

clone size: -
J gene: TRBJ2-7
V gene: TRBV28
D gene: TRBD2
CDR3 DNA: TGTGCCAGCAGGGTTCTAGCGGGAGTTAACGAGCAGTACTTC
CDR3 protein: CASRVLAGVNEQYF

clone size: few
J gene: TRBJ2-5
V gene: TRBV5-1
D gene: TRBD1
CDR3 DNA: TGCGCCAGCAGCTTGACCCGGGACAGGGGAATAGAGACCCAGTACTTC
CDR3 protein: CASSLTRDRGIETQYF

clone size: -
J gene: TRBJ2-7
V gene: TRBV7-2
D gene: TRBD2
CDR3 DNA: TGTGCCAGCAGCTTGGCACTAGCGGGAGACTACTACGAGCAGTACTTC
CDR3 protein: CASSLALAGDYYEQYF

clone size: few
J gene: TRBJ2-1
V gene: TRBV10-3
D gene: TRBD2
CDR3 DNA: TGTGCCATCAGTTTTTCCGGGACTAGCGGGAGCAATGAGCAGTTCTTC
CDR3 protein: CAISFSGTSGSNEQFF

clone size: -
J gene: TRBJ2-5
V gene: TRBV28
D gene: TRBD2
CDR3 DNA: TGTGCCAGCAACCTAGCGGGAGGGCCGGGGACCCAGTACTTC
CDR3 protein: CASNLAGGPGTQYF

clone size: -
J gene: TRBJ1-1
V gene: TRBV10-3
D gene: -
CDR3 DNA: TGTGCCATCAGGGGCCTTATTAACACTGAAGCTTTCTTT
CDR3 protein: CAIRGLINTEAFF

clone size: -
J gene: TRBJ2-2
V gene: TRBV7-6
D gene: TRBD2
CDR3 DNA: TGTGCCAGCAGCTCTTATAGCGGGAGGGCCGGGGAGCTGTTTTTT
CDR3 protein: CASSSYSGRAGELFF

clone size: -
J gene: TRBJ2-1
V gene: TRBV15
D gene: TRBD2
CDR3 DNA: TGTGCCACCAGCAGAGGCGGGACTAGCGGCCACTCCTACAATGAGCAGTTCTTC
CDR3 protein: CATSRGGTSGHSYNEQFF

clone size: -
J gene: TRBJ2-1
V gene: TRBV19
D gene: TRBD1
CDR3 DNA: TGTGCCAGTAGTATAAGGACAGGATACTACAATGAGCAGTTCTTC
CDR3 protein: CASSIRTGYYNEQFF

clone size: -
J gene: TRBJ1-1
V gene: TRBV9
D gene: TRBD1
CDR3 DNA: TGTGCCAGCAGCGTAGAGGCAGGGGGGTCCACTGAAGCTTTCTTT
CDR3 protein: CASSVEAGGSTEAFF

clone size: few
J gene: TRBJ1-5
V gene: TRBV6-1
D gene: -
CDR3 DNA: TGTGCCAGCAGCACAACAGGGAGCGGTCAGCCCCAGCATTTT
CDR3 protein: CASSTTGSGQPQHF

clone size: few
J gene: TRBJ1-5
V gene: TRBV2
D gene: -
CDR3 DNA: TGTGCCAGCAGTGCAGGGGCGAGGGGTCAGCCCCAGCATTTT
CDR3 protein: CASSAGARGQPQHF

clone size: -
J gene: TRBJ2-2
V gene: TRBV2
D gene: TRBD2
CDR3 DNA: TGTGCTAGCGGTCGGGAGGGCCAAGTAGCTACCGGGGAGCTGTTTTTT
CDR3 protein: CASGREGQVATGELFF

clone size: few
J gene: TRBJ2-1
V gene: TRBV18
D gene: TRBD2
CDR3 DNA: TGTGCCAGCTCACTTACTCGGGAGGGCGGCAATGAGCAGTTCTTC
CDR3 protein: CASSLTREGGNEQFF

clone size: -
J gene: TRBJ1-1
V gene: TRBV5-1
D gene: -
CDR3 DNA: TGCGCCAGCAGCTTGGTCGGACAGCCTGTATTAGAAGCTTTCTTT
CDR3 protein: CASSLVGQPVLEAFF

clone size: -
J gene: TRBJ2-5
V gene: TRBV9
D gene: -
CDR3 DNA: TGTGCCAGCAGCGTAGGAGGAAGTAGGCCCCAAGAGACCCAGTACTTC
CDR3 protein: CASSVGGSRPQETQYF

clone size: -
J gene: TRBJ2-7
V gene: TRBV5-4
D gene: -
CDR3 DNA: TGTGCCAGCAGCTTGGGCGGCCCCTACGAGCAGTACTTC
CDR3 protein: CASSLGGPYEQYF

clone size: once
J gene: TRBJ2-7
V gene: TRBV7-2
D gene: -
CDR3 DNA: TGTGCCAGCAACATCGAAAGTATGCTGGAGGGACTTAGCTCCTACGAGCAGTACTTC
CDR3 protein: CASNIESMLEGLSSYEQYF

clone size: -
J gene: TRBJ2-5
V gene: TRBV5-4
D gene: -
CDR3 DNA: TGTGCCAGCAATCCGGGGGACCAAGAGACCCAGTACTTC
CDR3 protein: CASNPGDQETQYF

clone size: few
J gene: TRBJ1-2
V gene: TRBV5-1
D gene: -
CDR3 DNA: TGCGCCAGCAGCGACAGGAGGAGCGGCTACACCTTC
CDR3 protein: CASSDRRSGYTF

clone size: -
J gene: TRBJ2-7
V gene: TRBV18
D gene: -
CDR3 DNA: TGTGCCAGCTCACCAGCCGGCTCCTACGAGCAGTACTTC
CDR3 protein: CASSPAGSYEQYF

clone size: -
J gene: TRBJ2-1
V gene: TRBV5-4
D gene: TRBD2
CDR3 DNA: TGTGCCAGCAGCCATCGACTAGCGGGAGACTACAATGAGCAGTTCTTC
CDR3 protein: CASSHRLAGDYNEQFF

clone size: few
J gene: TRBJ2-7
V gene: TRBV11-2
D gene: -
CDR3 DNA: TGTGCCAGCAGTTGGACAGTCTCCTACGAGCAGTACTTC
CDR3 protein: CASSWTVSYEQYF

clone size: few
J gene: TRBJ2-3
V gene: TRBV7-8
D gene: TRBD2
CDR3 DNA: TGTGCCAGCAGCACTAGCGGGGGTGGGTCTAGCACAGATACGCAGTATTTT
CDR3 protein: CASSTSGGGSSTDTQYF

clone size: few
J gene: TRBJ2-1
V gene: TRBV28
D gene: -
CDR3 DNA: TGTGCCAGCAGTCAATCGGGACTTAAACATTACAATGAGCAGTTCTTC
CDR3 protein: CASSQSGLKHYNEQFF

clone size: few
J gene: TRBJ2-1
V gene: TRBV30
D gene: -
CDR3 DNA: TGTGCCTGTCGGGACACACGGGGCAATGAGCAGTTCTTC
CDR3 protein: CACRDTRGNEQFF

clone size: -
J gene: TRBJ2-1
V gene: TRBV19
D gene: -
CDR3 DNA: TGTGCCAGTAGTGCCCCCCGGCTGGGGGCAAGGTACAATGAGCAGTTCTTC
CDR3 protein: CASSAPRLGARYNEQFF

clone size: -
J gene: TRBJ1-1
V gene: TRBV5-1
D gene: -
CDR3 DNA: TGCGCCAGCAGCTTGGTTGAGGACACTGAAGCTTTCTTT
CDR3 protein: CASSLVEDTEAFF

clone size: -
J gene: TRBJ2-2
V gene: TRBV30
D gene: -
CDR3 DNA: TGTGCCTGGAGTGTTGGGCAGGGGAATACCGGGGAGCTGTTTTTT
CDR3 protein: CAWSVGQGNTGELFF

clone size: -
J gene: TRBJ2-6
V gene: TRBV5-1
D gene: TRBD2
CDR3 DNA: TGCGCCAGCGCCTCCGGGGGGGGCGCATCGGGCGGGGCCAACGTCCTGACTTTC
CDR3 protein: CASASGGGASGGANVLTF

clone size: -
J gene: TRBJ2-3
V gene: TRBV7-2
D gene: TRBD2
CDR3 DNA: TGTGCCAGCAGCAAGACTAGCGGGAGGGCGGGAGATACGCAGTATTTT
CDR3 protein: CASSKTSGRAGDTQYF

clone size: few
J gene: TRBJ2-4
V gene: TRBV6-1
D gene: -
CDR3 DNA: TGTGCCAGCAGTGCCCCCGGAGCCAAAAACATTCAGTACTTC
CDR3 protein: CASSAPGAKNIQYF

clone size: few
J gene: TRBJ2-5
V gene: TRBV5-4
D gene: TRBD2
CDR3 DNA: TGTGCCAGCAGCTTGAAGGAAGCGGGAGGAAAGACCCAGTACTTC
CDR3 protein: CASSLKEAGGKTQYF

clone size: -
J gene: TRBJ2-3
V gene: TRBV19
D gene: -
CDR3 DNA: TGTGCCAGTAGTAACAGGCCCACAGATACGCAGTATTTT
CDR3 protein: CASSNRPTDTQYF

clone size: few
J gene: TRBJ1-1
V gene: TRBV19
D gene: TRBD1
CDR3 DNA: TGTGCCAGTAGTTCCGGACAGGATCGGACTGAAGCTTTCTTT
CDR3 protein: CASSSGQDRTEAFF

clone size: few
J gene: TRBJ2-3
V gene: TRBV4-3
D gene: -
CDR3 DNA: TGCGCCAGCAGCCAAGATCGGGGAACAGATACGCAGTATTTT
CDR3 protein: CASSQDRGTDTQYF

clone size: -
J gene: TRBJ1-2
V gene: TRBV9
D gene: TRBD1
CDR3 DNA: TGTGCCAGCAGCGTAGCTGAGGGATCGGGACAGGGTAATGGCTACACCTTC
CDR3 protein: CASSVAEGSGQGNGYTF

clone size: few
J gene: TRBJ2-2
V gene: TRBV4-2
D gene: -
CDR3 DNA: TGTGCCAGCAGCCAAGATCTCCTGGGCGCGAACACCGGGGAGCTGTTTTTT
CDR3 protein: CASSQDLLGANTGELFF

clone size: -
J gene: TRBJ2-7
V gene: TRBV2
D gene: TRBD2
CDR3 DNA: TGTGCCAGCAGACTGACTAGCGGTTCCTACGAGCAGTACTTC
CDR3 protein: CASRLTSGSYEQYF

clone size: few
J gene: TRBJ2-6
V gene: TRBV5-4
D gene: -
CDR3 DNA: TGTGCCAGCAGCTCTAAGGCCCAGGCGGCCAACGTCCTGACTTTC
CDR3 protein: CASSSKAQAANVLTF

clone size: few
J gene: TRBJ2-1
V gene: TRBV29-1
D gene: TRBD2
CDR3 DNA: TGCAGCGTAACACCCCCGGGACTAGATGAGCAGTTCTTC
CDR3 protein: CSVTPPGLDEQFF

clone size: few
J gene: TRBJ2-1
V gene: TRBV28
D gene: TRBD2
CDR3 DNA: TGTGCCAGCAGTTTAGCAGGCGGGAGGCTCGATAATGAGCAGTTCTTC
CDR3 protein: CASSLAGGRLDNEQFF

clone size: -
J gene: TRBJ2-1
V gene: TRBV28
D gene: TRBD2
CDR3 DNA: TGTGCCAGCAGTCCGGCTAGCGGACCATGGGGTGAGCAGTTCTTC
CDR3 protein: CASSPASGPWGEQFF

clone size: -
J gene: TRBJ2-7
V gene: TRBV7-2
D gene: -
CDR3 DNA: TGTGCCAGCAGCTTAGTGGTTAGCTCCTACGAGCAGTACTTC
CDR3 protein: CASSLVVSSYEQYF

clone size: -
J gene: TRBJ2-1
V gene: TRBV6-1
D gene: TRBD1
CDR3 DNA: TGTGCCAGCCGGGACAGCTCCTACAATGAGCAGTTCTTC
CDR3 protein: CASRDSSYNEQFF

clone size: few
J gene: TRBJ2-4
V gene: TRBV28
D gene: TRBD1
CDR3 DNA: TGTGCCAGCAGAGGACAGGGAAGTGCCAAAAACATTCAGTACTTC
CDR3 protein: CASRGQGSAKNIQYF